This is a list of T cell receptor beta chains from one sample in a study of T cell responses to AZD1222 COVID-19 vaccine. The table came from immunoSEQ multiplex PCR; TCRdb's copy has only in-frame clones and leaves some out. Counted here are 250,000 to 300,000 clones, 94% occurring once; the ten biggest clones make up around 0.6%. The material was peripheral blood, obtained 28 days after the second AZD1222 dose. These receptors came from an adult who received the AZD1222 COVID-19 vaccine. Each CDR3 is given with its conserved first and last residue. The order of the fields is V gene, D gene, J gene, clone size, CDR3 DNA, CDR3 protein. The D gene is left open where the match is weak. Size values are once, few and many counts, or a class for expanded clones, and some rows have none.

TRBV11-2	-	TRBJ2-1	-	TGTGCCAGCAGCTCTGCTAGCGTCGAGCAGTTCTTC	CASSSASVEQFF
TRBV3-1/TRBV3-2	-	TRBJ1-1	-	TGTGCCAGCAGCCTGACATGGGCCGAAGAAGCTTTCTTT	CASSLTWAEEAFF
TRBV6-5	-	TRBJ1-1	once	TGTGCCAGCAGTTACTCGAGTTGGGGACACTCGCCTGAAGCTTTCTTT	CASSYSSWGHSPEAFF
TRBV9	TRBD2	TRBJ2-3	-	TGTGCCTCGAGGGGACTACTTTTCGGTACGCAGTATTTT	CASRGLLFGTQYF
TRBV24-1	TRBD1	TRBJ1-3	-	TGTGCCACCAGTGACCCTACAGGGGGTGGAAACACCATATATTTT	CATSDPTGGGNTIYF
TRBV5-1	-	TRBJ1-3	-	TGCGCCAGCAGCTTGGATCCGACAGGCTCTGGAAACACCATATATTTT	CASSLDPTGSGNTIYF
TRBV29-1	TRBD2	TRBJ2-1	-	TGCAGCGCGGTTAGCGGGGGGCACATTGAGCAGTTCTTC	CSAVSGGHIEQFF
TRBV18	-	TRBJ1-1	-	TGTGCCAGCTCACCATTTAGCACGGGGACGAACACTGAAGCTTTCTTT	CASSPFSTGTNTEAFF
TRBV7-2	-	TRBJ1-1	-	TGTGCCAGCAGCCCCACGATCTATTCGGTAGCGAACACTGAAGCTTTCTTT	CASSPTIYSVANTEAFF
TRBV19	-	TRBJ1-1	medium-sized	TGTGCCAGTAGTGAACAGGGAGCTTACACTGAAGCTTTCTTT	CASSEQGAYTEAFF
TRBV9	-	TRBJ2-7	-	TGTGCCAGCAGCGTCCGGGACGGTGGGGACGAGCAGTACTTC	CASSVRDGGDEQYF
TRBV5-1	TRBD2	TRBJ2-3	-	TGCGCCAGCAGAACTAGCGGGCTATACACAGATACGCAGTATTTT	CASRTSGLYTDTQYF
TRBV5-1	TRBD1	TRBJ1-4	once	TGCGCCAGCAGCCGTTTAAATCCGGGACAGGACGAAAAACTGTTTTTT	CASSRLNPGQDEKLFF
TRBV20-1	TRBD1	TRBJ2-7	-	TGCAGTGCTCCCACAGGGGGACAGCAGTACTTC	CSAPTGGQQYF
TRBV10-3	-	TRBJ2-1	-	TGTGCCATCAGCGGTGGTGGGCATGAGCAGTTCTTC	CAISGGGHEQFF
TRBV24-1	TRBD2	TRBJ2-5	-	TGTGCCACCAGTGATGCCACCGGGACTAGGAAGGAGACCCAGTACTTC	CATSDATGTRKETQYF
TRBV4-1	-	TRBJ1-2	-	TGCGCCAGCAGCCAAGTCGGGGGGGACTATGGCTACACCTTC	CASSQVGGDYGYTF
TRBV3-1/TRBV3-2	TRBD2	TRBJ2-7	-	TGTGCCAGCAGCCGACTAGCGGCCTCCTACGAGCAGTACTTC	CASSRLAASYEQYF
TRBV9	TRBD2	TRBJ2-1	-	TGTGCCAGCAGCGTAAGCGGGACTTACAATGAGCAGTTCTTC	CASSVSGTYNEQFF
TRBV3-1/TRBV3-2	-	TRBJ2-4	-	TGTGCCAGCAGCCATTACGACAAAAACATTCAGTACTTC	CASSHYDKNIQYF
TRBV2	-	TRBJ1-6	few	TGTGCCAGCAGTGACGGGCCGGTAGGAGGGTCACCCCTCCACTTT	CASSDGPVGGSPLHF
TRBV7-3	-	TRBJ1-4	-	TGTGCCAGCAGCCTCCCCCGGGGGAGTAGAGAAAAACTGTTTTTT	CASSLPRGSREKLFF
TRBV7-7	-	TRBJ2-5	once	TGTGCCAGCAGCCGTGGACCCATTGCCAAGAGCCCCCAGTACTTC	CASSRGPIAKSPQYF
TRBV12-3/TRBV12-4	-	TRBJ1-2	-	TGTGCCAGCAGCCAAAGGAGGGGCTACACCTTC	CASSQRRGYTF
TRBV4-2	-	TRBJ2-1	-	TGTGCCAGCAGCCAAGATCCAACTAGATACTACAATGAGCAGTTCTTC	CASSQDPTRYYNEQFF
TRBV10-2	-	TRBJ1-1	-	TGCGCCAGCAGTGAGTCGACGGGGTTAATCCGGTCTGAAGCTTTCTTT	CASSESTGLIRSEAFF
TRBV5-6	-	TRBJ2-7	once	TGTGCCAGCAGCTTATATTACGAGCAGTACTTC	CASSLYYEQYF
TRBV5-4	-	TRBJ1-1	-	TGTGCCAGCAGCTTGAGGGGCATGAACACTGAAGCTTTCTTT	CASSLRGMNTEAFF
TRBV28	TRBD2	TRBJ2-7	-	TGTGCCAGCAGTTTACCGGGACTAGCGGGAGGACTCTCCTACGAGCAGTACTTC	CASSLPGLAGGLSYEQYF
TRBV7-2	-	TRBJ1-1	-	TGTGCCAGCAGCTTAGATGGCACAGCGAACACTGAAGCTTTCTTT	CASSLDGTANTEAFF
TRBV13	-	TRBJ2-7	-	TGTGCCAGCAGTCGGACAGACCCCTACGAGCAGTACTTC	CASSRTDPYEQYF
TRBV5-1	TRBD1	TRBJ1-1	-	TGCGCCAGCAGGCTGGCAGGGGGAGGCGGGCTCACTGAAGCTTTCTTT	CASRLAGGGGLTEAFF
TRBV28	-	TRBJ1-2	-	TGTGCCAGCAGTTTAAAGGCAGCCTATGGCTACACCTTC	CASSLKAAYGYTF
TRBV7-6	TRBD2	TRBJ2-6	few	TGTGCCAGCAGCTTGGGTCTAGCGGGGGTTGGGGCCAACGTCCTGACTTTC	CASSLGLAGVGANVLTF
TRBV5-6	-	TRBJ1-4	-	TGTGCCAGCACCCTTCAGGGTTCGGAAAAACTGTTTTTT	CASTLQGSEKLFF
TRBV6-6	TRBD1	TRBJ2-2	-	TGTGCCAGCTCCAGGGGGTATACCGGGGAGCTGTTTTTT	CASSRGYTGELFF
TRBV28	-	TRBJ1-5	-	TGTGCCAGCAGGGGGTCTGTTCAGCCCCAGCATTTT	CASRGSVQPQHF
TRBV7-2	TRBD1	TRBJ1-4	-	TGTGCCAGCAGCCCGCTCCACAGACAGGGGGGAAATGAAAAACTGTTTTTT	CASSPLHRQGGNEKLFF
TRBV28	TRBD1	TRBJ2-2	-	TGTGCCAGCAGAACGACAGGGGCCCCGAACACCGGGGAGCTGTTTTTT	CASRTTGAPNTGELFF
TRBV4-2	TRBD1	TRBJ2-5	-	TGTGCCAGCAGCCTGTACAGGGGGCAAGAGACCCAGTACTTC	CASSLYRGQETQYF
TRBV11-2	-	TRBJ1-1	-	TGTGCCAGCAGCTTAGTGCGGGGTCGGGTCGAAGCTTTCTTT	CASSLVRGRVEAFF
TRBV15	-	TRBJ2-7	-	TGTGCCACCAGCAGCGCGGGGGGGACAGGGCACTACGAGCAGTACTTC	CATSSAGGTGHYEQYF
TRBV5-1	TRBD2	TRBJ2-7	-	TGCGCCAGCAGATTACTAGCGGGGGAATCCTACGAGCAGTACTTC	CASRLLAGESYEQYF
TRBV4-1	TRBD2	TRBJ2-3	-	TGCGCCAGCAGCCAAAGGCTAGCGGGTCCCACAGATACGCAGTATTTT	CASSQRLAGPTDTQYF
TRBV4-2	-	TRBJ1-4	-	TGTGCCAGCTCCCGAGAGAGGAATGAAAAACTGTTTTTT	CASSRERNEKLFF
TRBV4-2	TRBD2	TRBJ2-2	-	TGTGCCAGCAGCCAAGCTAGCGGGAGCGACACCGGGGAGCTGTTTTTT	CASSQASGSDTGELFF
TRBV28	-	TRBJ1-4	-	TGTGCCAGCTCTCCCCCGGGCGAAAAACTGTTTTTT	CASSPPGEKLFF
TRBV20-1	-	TRBJ2-7	few	TGCAGTGCCCCGAACAACTACGAGCAGTACTTC	CSAPNNYEQYF
TRBV25-1	-	TRBJ2-7	-	TGTGCCACCACAAAGGGAGTTGGCGAGCAGTACTTC	CATTKGVGEQYF
TRBV28	TRBD1	TRBJ1-4	-	TGTGCCAGTTACGGACAGGGGGCGCGAACACTTGGAAAACTGTTTTTT	CASYGQGARTLGKLFF
TRBV6-5	-	TRBJ1-2	-	TGTGCCAGCACCCCCGGGAAGGGCCAGGGCTACACCTTC	CASTPGKGQGYTF
TRBV4-1	-	TRBJ1-5	once	TGCGCCAGCAGCCAAGAGGGTAGCAATCAGCCCCAGCATTTT	CASSQEGSNQPQHF
TRBV4-2	-	TRBJ1-2	-	TGTGCCAGCAGCCAAGAGCGGCAGGGGATGGGTGGCTACACCTTC	CASSQERQGMGGYTF
TRBV27	-	TRBJ2-6	-	TGTGCCAGCCAACCCAAAGGAGCCAACGTCCTGACTTTC	CASQPKGANVLTF
TRBV2	TRBD1	TRBJ1-3	once	TGTGCCAGCAATCCGGACAGGCTTGGAGCGAACACCATATATTTT	CASNPDRLGANTIYF